Listed here are 16 T cell receptor beta chains from one sample, sequenced in a study of T cells in tuberculosis. Clones were sequenced by immunoSEQ multiplex PCR, and TCRdb holds only the in-frame ones, with some missing. This table holds about 58,000 clones, 88% found once. Cells were sorted from thawed PBMC rested overnight and stained with GMM-loaded CD1B tetramer, viability dye and anti-CD3. C32 glucose monomycolate from Rhodococcus equi was loaded onto the CD1B tetramers. Sequencing was done on a sample of CD1b-GMM tetramer-negative cells sorted from PBMCs. The receptor source for this set is an adult woman with latent tuberculosis.

This chain connects TRBV5-1 to TRBJ2-1; maybe TRBD2 (6 bases). The CDR3 extends over 17 amino acids. Germline V gene sequence: CDR1 SGHRS, CDR2 YFSETQ. V lost 0 bases to trimming and J lost 0 bases, with 13 bases between them. The CDR3 DNA sequence: TGCGCCAGCAGCTTGGCCCTAGCGCTAAGCTCCTACAATGAGCAGTTCTTC. It yields the protein CASSLALALSSYNEQFF.

Worth noting for this clone: The junction does not match germline at one end; this may be a read error. The chain has TRBV7-7 and TRBJ2-7; tentatively, D is TRBD1 (6 bases). From germline, CDR1 is SSHAT and CDR2 FNYEAQ (reference sequence). The length of the CDR3 is 13 residues. This chain's CDR3 is CASSLGQNYEQYF. The CDR3 DNA sequence: TGTGCTAGCAGCTTAGGACAGAACTACGAGCAGTACTTC.

V is TRBV6-6 and J is TRBJ1-1; 7 nucleotides line up with TRBD1. After removal of 2 bases from V and 4 bases from J, the junction contained 4 bases not matched to a gene. CDR1 and CDR2 (germline): MNHNY, SVGAGI (reference sequence). The CDR3 spans 14 residues. CDR3 bases: TGTGCCAGCAGTTACAGGGACAGTACCACTGAAGCTTTCTTT. Translation gives CASSYRDSTTEAFF.

This clone was recorded once. V and J are TRBV6-6 and TRBJ1-5; no reliable D call. Trimming stripped 6 bases from V and 6 bases from J, with 18 bases between. Germline V gene data show CDR1 as MNHNY and CDR2 as SVGAGI (reference sequence). The CDR3 length is 15 residues. CDR3 protein: CASRTTMGLSQPQHF. In DNA form, the CDR3 reads TGTGCCAGCAGGACTACGATGGGGTTAAGTCAGCCCCAGCATTTT.

The chain joins TRBV19 to TRBJ2-7, with a weak D call TRBD2 (5 bases). Trimming removed 4 bases from V and 5 bases from J, with 15 bases in between. The CDR3 is made up of 14 amino acids. Germline loops: CDR1 LNHDA, CDR2 SQIVND (reference sequence). The CDR3 region has the DNA TGTGCCAGTAGTAACCCAACTATGGAGGACGAGCAGTACTTC. Its translation: CASSNPTMEDEQYF.

With respect to this clone: One end of the junction does not line up with germline, which may come from a read error. The rearrangement uses TRBV10-2 and TRBJ1-1, with D maybe TRBD1 (5 bases). CDR3 length: 14 amino acids. Germline values: CDR1 WSHSY, CDR2 SAAADI. CDR3 loop: CASRVIPGGTDAFF. The CDR3 bases are TGCGCCAGCAGAGTGATACCGGGAGGGACTGACGCTTTCTTT.

The J gene is TRBJ2-7, the V gene TRBV7-2, with 9 nucleotides matching TRBD2. This CDR3 region has 17 residues. Trimming cost V 1 base and J 4 bases; bases outside gene matches: 11. Looked up from germline, CDR1 is SGHTA and CDR2 is FQGNSA. In DNA form, the CDR3 reads TGTGCCAGCAGCTTAGGGGTTAGCGGGAGAATAGGATACGAGCAGTACTTC. This translates into CASSLGVSGRIGYEQYF.

The V and J genes are TRBV4-2 and TRBJ2-7, with D perhaps matching TRBD2 (6 bases). The V gene lost 4 bases and the J gene lost 0 bases, with 16 bases spanning the gap. This CDR3 is built from 16 residues. Germline values: CDR1 LGHNA, CDR2 YNFKEQ. This CDR3 reads CASSPRGQDHSYEQYF. The CDR3 DNA is TGTGCCAGCAGCCCGCGGGGTCAGGACCACTCCTACGAGCAGTACTTC.

This chain connects TRBV7-9 to TRBJ2-6, with D possibly being TRBD1 (6 bases). Germline CDR1 reads SEHNR; CDR2 reads FQNEAQ (reference sequence). This CDR3 comprises 19 residues. With 3 bases removed from V and 0 bases from J, the gap between germline ends came to 18 bases. The CDR3 sequence: CASSFRDTYKFSGANVLTF. In nucleotides, the CDR3 is TGTGCCAGCAGCTTCCGGGACACCTACAAATTCTCTGGGGCCAACGTCCTGACTTTC.

This clone was seen only a few times. This chain joins TRBV30 and TRBJ1-4; no definite D call. The CDR3 extends over 14 amino acids. V was clipped by 1 base and J by 6 bases, with 12 bases between them. From germline, CDR1 is GTSNPN and CDR2 SVGIG (reference sequence). The CDR3 sequence: CAWSEDNQDEKLFF. For the CDR3, the DNA is TGTGCCTGGAGTGAAGACAATCAGGATGAAAAACTGTTTTTT.

The V and J genes are TRBV4-2 and TRBJ2-1; D is perhaps TRBD1 (6 bases). V lost 1 base, J lost 5 bases, and 9 bases lay in between. The CDR3 spans 14 residues. Germline V gene data show CDR1 as LGHNA and CDR2 as YNFKEQ. The DNA of the CDR3 is TGTGCCAGCAGCCAAGCGGGACACAACAATGAGCAGTTCTTC. This translates into CASSQAGHNNEQFF.

V and J are TRBV28 and TRBJ2-1; TRBD2 matches 11 bases. Germline assignment: CDR1 MDHEN and CDR2 SYDVKM. CDR3 length: 15 amino acids. The ends lost 5 bases at V and 4 bases at J; junction bases unmatched: 4. CDR3 in DNA: TGTGCCAGCAGTAAGACTAGCGGGACGTACAATGAGCAGTTCTTC. It yields the protein CASSKTSGTYNEQFF. Full variable domain (outside the CDR3, taken from reference TRBV28 and TRBJ2-1): DVKVTQSSRYLVKRTGEKVFLECVQDMDHENMFWYRQDPGLGLRLIYFSYDVKMKEKGDIPEGYSVSREKKERFSLILESASTNQTSMYLCASSKTSGTYNEQFFGPGTRLTVL.

The genes are TRBV21-1 and TRBJ1-1; the table's D call, TRBD1, was not checked against the DNA. TRBV21-1 represents a pseudogene. CDR3 size: 12 residues. CDR3 protein: CASSRQGAKAFF. The CDR3 nucleotides read TGTGCCAGCAGCCGACAGGGGGCGAAAGCTTTCTTT.

V and J are TRBV7-2 and TRBJ2-7, with D maybe TRBD1 (5 bases). V lost 3 bases and J 0 bases, leaving 12 bases between the germline ends. The CDR3 is 15 residues long. Germline CDR1 SGHTA, CDR2 FQGNSA. The CDR3 reads CASSFGHLSSYEQYF. For the CDR3, the DNA is TGTGCCAGCAGCTTCGGACACTTGAGCTCCTACGAGCAGTACTTC.

The chain carries TRBV15 and TRBJ2-1; 14 bases align to TRBD2. This CDR3 comprises 19 residues. The germline V gene has CDR1 LNHNV and CDR2 YYDKDF (reference sequence). Trimming took 5 bases from V and 0 from J; bases not matched to a gene: 9. CDR3 nucleotides: TGTGCCACCAGCCTACCGACTAGCGGGGGGGCAGACTCCTACAATGAGCAGTTCTTC. It is translated as CATSLPTSGGADSYNEQFF.

The chain carries TRBV7-2 and TRBJ2-7; a weak D match, TRBD2 (5 bases). The ends were cut back, 1 base at V and 0 bases at J, with 10 bases in the middle. This CDR3 region has 15 residues. Looked up from germline, CDR1 is SGHTA and CDR2 is FQGNSA. DNA of the CDR3: TGTGCCAGCAGCTTAGTTCGGGGTTCCTCCTACGAGCAGTACTTC. As protein: CASSLVRGSSYEQYF.